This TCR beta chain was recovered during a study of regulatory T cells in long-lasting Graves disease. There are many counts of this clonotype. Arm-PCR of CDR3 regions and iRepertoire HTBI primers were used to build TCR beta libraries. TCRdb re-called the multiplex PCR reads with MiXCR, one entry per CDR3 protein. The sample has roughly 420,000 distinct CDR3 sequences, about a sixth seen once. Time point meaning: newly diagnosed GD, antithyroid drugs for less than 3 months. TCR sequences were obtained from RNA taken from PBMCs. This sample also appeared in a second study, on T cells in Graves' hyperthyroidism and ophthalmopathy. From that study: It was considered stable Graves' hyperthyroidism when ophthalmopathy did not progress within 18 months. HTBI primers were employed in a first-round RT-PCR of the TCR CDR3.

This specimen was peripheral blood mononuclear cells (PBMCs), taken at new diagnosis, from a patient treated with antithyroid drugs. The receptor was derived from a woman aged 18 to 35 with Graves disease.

The CDR3 region has the DNA TGTGCCAGCAGTTTAAAACAGGGGAGGACTGAAGCTTTCTTT. Its translation: CASSLKQGRTEAFF. The chain employs TRBV27 and TRBJ1-1; 7 bases match TRBD1. Germline V gene sequence: CDR1 MNHEY, CDR2 SMNVEV (reference sequence). The CDR3 contains 14 residues. Losses at the gene ends were 2 bases for V and 5 bases for J; bases not matched to a gene: 5.